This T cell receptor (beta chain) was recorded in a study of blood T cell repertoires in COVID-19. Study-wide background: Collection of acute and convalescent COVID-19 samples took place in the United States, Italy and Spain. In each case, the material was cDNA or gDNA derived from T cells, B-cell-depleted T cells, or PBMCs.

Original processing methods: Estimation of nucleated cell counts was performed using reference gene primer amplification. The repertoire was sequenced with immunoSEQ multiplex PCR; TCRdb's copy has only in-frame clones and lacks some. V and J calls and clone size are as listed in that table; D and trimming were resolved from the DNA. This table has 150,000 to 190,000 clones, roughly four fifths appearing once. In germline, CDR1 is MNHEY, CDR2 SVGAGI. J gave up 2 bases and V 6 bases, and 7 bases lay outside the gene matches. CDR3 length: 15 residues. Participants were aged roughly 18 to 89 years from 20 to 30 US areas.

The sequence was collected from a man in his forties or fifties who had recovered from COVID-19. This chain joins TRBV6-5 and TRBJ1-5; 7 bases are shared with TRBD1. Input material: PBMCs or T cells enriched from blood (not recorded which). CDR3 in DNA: TGTGCCAGCAGCACAGGGGCCCCCGGCAATCAGCCCCAGCATTTT. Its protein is CASSTGAPGNQPQHF.